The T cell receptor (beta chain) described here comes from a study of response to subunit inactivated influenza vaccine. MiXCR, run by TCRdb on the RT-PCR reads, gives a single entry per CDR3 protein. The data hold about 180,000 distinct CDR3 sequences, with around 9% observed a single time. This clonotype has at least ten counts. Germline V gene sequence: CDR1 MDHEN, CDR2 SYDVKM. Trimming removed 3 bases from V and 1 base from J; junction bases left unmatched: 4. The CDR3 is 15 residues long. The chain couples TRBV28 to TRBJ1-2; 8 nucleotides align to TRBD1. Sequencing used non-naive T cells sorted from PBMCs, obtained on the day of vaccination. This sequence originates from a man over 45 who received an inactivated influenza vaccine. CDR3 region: CASSFEDRDNYGYTF. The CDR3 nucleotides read TGTGCCAGCAGTTTTGAGGACAGGGATAACTATGGCTACACCTTC.